This T cell receptor beta chain was sequenced during a study of radiotherapy plus CTLA-4 blockade in lung cancer. V was cut by 0 bases and J by 7 bases, with 15 bases left in between. The germline V gene encodes CDR1 GTSNPN and CDR2 SVGIG (reference sequence). CDR3 length: 14 residues. Sequenced by immunoSEQ multiplex PCR; TCRdb stores in-frame clones only, minus some. The sample consists of about 90,000 clones, around 81% of them appearing once. This sequence was found in a human donor with non-small cell lung cancer that progressed on radiotherapy plus ipilimumab. The sequencing here drew on peripheral blood, taken from a patient treated with radiotherapy plus ipilimumab. The chain has TRBV30 and TRBJ1-2; D is undetermined. The chain's CDR3 is CAWSVPPVLPGYTF. The DNA of the CDR3 is TGTGCCTGGAGTGTACCCCCCGTACTCCCTGGCTACACCTTC.